This is a list of T cell receptor beta chains from one sample in a study of identical twins. TCRdb independently ran MiXCR on the 5' RACE reads; one entry per CDR3 protein. The table has 470,000 or so distinct CDR3 sequences, 24% seen once. These sequences were also reported in another study, on T cells expressing NK-cell markers.

Input material: CD4+ T cells sorted from blood. The origin of the receptors is a young woman in good health. Each CDR3 is given with its conserved first and last residue. A row's size may be missing; if present it is once, few, many or a size class.

many TRBJ1-1 TRBV6-5 CASSYPGQGLNTEAFF
NA TRBJ2-1 TRBV25-1 CASRTYEVGDNEQFF
NA TRBJ2-2 TRBV27 CASSFSGQVNTGELFF
NA TRBJ2-5 TRBV3-1 CASSQAGGRETQYF
many TRBJ1-2 TRBV5-1 CASSLGQGSYGYTF
few TRBJ2-5 TRBV10-3 CAISESTPGETQYF
few TRBJ1-1 TRBV3-1 CASSLQPGSNTEAFF
few TRBJ1-5 TRBV7-7 CASSRERQPQHF
NA TRBJ2-1 TRBV20-1 CSARDPGTSTNNEQFF
NA TRBJ2-3 TRBV11-2 CASSKAGFGTQYF
NA TRBJ2-7 TRBV19 CASSRFGTKTTTYEQYF
NA TRBJ2-1 TRBV9 CASSPGTTYNEQFF
few TRBJ2-1 TRBV15 CATSRDPGLSNEQFF
NA TRBJ2-1 TRBV5-1 CASSPLAGGSGEQFF
few TRBJ2-2 TRBV9 CASSVGTRPNTGELFF
NA TRBJ2-1 TRBV2 CASSLLAGGPGGQFF
NA TRBJ1-6 TRBV6-5 CASRGGNSPLHF
few TRBJ2-7 TRBV20-1 CSASPSSGEGYEQYF
NA TRBJ2-1 TRBV24-1 CATSEARGRAVNEQFF
few TRBJ2-1 TRBV24-1 CATQGLAWNEQFF
many TRBJ2-1 TRBV29-1 CSVGASGRGQFF
NA TRBJ1-1 TRBV5-5 CASSGHRAGAEAFF
NA TRBJ2-7 TRBV15 CATSRSRGKEQYF
few TRBJ2-5 TRBV7-8 CASRQRVQETQYF
NA TRBJ1-1 TRBV11-2 CASSLWTGLDTEAFF
NA TRBJ1-1 TRBV5-1 CASARVMNTEAFF
NA TRBJ1-1 TRBV20-1 CSARDMGAAFF
NA TRBJ2-5 TRBV5-1 CASSSRDFAETQYF
few TRBJ2-3 TRBV9 CASTREGQQRDTQYF
NA TRBJ2-3 TRBV25-1 CASRKSGSDTQYF
NA TRBJ2-5 TRBV6-2/TRBV6-3 CASSYGRTSTFGETQYF
few TRBJ1-1 TRBV5-1 CASSPQGSGRNTEAFF
NA TRBJ2-1 TRBV5-1 CASKVSNNEQFF
many TRBJ1-2 TRBV12-3/TRBV12-4 CASSSSWTAYGYTF
NA TRBJ2-3 TRBV7-2 CASSPPGVGDTQYF
few TRBJ1-2 TRBV11-2 CASSSGTGGDYGYTF
NA TRBJ1-2 TRBV10-3 CAISVQGKDYGYTF
few TRBJ2-7 TRBV11-2 CASSPRRRSSYEQYF
NA TRBJ2-7 TRBV2 CASKGLAGGTYEQYF
NA TRBJ1-1 TRBV12-3/TRBV12-4 CASRGGVAAFF
few TRBJ1-2 TRBV7-2 CASSLDQRAGDGYTF
few TRBJ1-1 TRBV29-1 CSVDTGRPITEAFF
few TRBJ1-1 TRBV20-1 CSVRQREAFF
NA TRBJ2-1 TRBV5-1 CASSSFDGNEQFF
many TRBJ2-7 TRBV12-3/TRBV12-4 CASSRTGGSEQYF
NA TRBJ2-5 TRBV15 CATSRDAGLHFGETQYF